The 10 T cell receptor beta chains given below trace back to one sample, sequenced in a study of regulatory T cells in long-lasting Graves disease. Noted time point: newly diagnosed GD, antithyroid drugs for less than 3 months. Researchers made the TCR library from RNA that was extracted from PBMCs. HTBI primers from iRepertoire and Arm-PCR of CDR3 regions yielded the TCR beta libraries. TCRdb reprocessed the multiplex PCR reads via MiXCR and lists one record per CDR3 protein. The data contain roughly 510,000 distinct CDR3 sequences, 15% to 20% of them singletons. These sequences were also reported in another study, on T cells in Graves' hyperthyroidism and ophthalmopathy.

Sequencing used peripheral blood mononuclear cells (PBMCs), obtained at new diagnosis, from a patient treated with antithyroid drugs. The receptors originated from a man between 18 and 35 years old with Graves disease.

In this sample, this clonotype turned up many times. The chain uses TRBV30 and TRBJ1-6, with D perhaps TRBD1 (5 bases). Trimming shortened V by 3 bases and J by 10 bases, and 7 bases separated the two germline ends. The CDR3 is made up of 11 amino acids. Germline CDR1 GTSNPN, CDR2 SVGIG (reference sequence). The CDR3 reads CAWSRDSPLHF. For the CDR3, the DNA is TGTGCCTGGAGCAGGGACTCACCCCTCCACTTT. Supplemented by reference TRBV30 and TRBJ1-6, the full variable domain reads SQTIHQWPATLVQPVGSPLSLECTVEGTSNPNLYWYRQAAGRGLQLLFYSVGIGQISSEVPQNLSASRPQDRQFILSSKKLLLSDSGFYLCAWSRDSPLHFGNGTRLTVT.

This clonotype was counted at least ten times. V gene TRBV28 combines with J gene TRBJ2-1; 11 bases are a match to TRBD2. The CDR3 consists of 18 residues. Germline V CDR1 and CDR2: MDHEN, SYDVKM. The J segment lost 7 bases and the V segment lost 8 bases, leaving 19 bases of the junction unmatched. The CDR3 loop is CASPSAGLAVGVGNEQFF. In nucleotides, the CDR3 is TGTGCCAGCCCCTCAGCGGGACTAGCGGTTGGAGTAGGAAATGAGCAGTTCTTC.

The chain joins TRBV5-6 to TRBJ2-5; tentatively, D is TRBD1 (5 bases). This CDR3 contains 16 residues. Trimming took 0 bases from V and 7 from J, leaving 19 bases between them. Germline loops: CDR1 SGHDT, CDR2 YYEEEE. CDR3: CASSLDIGQTRVTQYF. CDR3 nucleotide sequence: TGTGCCAGCAGCTTGGATATCGGACAAACAAGAGTGACCCAGTACTTC. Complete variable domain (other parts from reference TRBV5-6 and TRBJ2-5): DAGVTQSPTHLIKTRGQQVTLRCSPKSGHDTVSWYQQALGQGPQFIFQYYEEEERQRGNFPDRFSGHQFPNYSSELNVNALLLGDSALYLCASSLDIGQTRVTQYFGPGTRLLVL.

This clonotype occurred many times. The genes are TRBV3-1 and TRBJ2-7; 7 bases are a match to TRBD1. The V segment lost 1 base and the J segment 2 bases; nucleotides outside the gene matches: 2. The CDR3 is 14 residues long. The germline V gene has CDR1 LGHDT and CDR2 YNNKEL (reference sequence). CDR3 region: CASSQGGGAYEQYF. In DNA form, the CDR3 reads TGTGCCAGCAGCCAAGGAGGGGGCGCCTACGAGCAGTACTTC.

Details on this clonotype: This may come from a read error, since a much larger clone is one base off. The CDR3 sequence is CASSEGATNEELFF. The CDR3 bases are TGTGCCAGCAGTGAAGGGGCAACTAATGAAGAACTGTTTTTT. The chain recombines TRBV12-3 or TRBV12-4 with TRBJ1-4, with D tentatively TRBD1 (5 bases). This CDR3 is 14 amino acids long.

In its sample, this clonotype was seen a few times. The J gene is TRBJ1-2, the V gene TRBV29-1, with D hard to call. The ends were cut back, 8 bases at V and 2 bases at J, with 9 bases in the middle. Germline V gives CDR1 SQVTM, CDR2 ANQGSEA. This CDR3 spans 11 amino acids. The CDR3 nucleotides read TGCAGCATGAGTGAGAACTATGGCTACACCTTC. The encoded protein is CSMSENYGYTF.

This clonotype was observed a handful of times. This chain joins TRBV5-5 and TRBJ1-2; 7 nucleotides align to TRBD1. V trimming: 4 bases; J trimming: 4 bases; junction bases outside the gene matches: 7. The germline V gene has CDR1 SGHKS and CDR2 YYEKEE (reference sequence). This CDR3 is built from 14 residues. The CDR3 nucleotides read TGTGCCAGCAGCCTTCCCCCAGGGGGCTATGGCTACACCTTC. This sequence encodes CASSLPPGGYGYTF.

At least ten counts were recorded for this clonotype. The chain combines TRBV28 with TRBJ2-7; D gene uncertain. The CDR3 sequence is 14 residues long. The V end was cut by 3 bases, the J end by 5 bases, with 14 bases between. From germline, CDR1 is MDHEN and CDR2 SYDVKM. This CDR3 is CASSFLSAQNEQYF. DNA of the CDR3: TGTGCCAGCAGTTTCCTAAGCGCCCAGAACGAGCAGTACTTC. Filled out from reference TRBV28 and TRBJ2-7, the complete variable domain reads DVKVTQSSRYLVKRTGEKVFLECVQDMDHENMFWYRQDPGLGLRLIYFSYDVKMKEKGDIPEGYSVSREKKERFSLILESASTNQTSMYLCASSFLSAQNEQYFGPGTRLTVT.

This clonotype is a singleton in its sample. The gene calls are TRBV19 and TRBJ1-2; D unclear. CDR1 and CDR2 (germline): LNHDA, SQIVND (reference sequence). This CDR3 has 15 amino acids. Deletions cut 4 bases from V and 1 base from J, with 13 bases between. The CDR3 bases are TGTGCCAGTAGTACGTATCGGACTGATAACTATGGCTACACCTTC. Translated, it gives CASSTYRTDNYGYTF.

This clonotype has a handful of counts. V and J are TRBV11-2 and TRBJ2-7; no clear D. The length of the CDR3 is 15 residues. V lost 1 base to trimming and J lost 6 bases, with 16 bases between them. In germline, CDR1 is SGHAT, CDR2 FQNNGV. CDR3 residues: CASSLAISRGSEQYF. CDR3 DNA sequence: TGTGCCAGCAGCTTAGCTATCTCGCGAGGCTCCGAGCAGTACTTC.